Presented here are 28 T cell receptor beta chains from one specimen sequenced in a study of shared clonotypes between healthy human individuals. CD8 cells regarded as naive lacked CD45RO, were positively chosen for CCR7, and omitted terminally differentiated effector memory CD45RA+ cells. Profiling relied on immunoSEQ multiplex PCR, and the TCRdb table lists in-frame clones only, not all of them. The sample lists around 1,900,000 clones; 93% were seen once. The sample taken for sequencing was naive CD8+ T cells from PBMCs. The receptors originated from a man younger than 35 in good health. Some clones in this sample may be carry-over from other donors' samples.

In its sample, this clone was seen once. The rearrangement uses TRBV6-1 and TRBJ2-7; 9 nucleotides agree with TRBD2. V was clipped by 8 bases and J by 2 bases; unmatched bases: 7. CDR3 length: 14 amino acids. Germline V gene lookup returns CDR1 MNHNS and CDR2 SASEGT. The CDR3 nucleotides are TGTGCCAGCTCACTAGCGGGCACAACCTACGAGCAGTACTTC. It specifies CASSLAGTTYEQYF.

This chain links TRBV7-2 with TRBJ2-7; D is possibly TRBD1 (7 bases). The V gene's germline CDR1 is SGHTA and CDR2 FQGNSA. V was cut by 5 bases and J by 2 bases, with 19 bases left in between. This CDR3 contains 16 residues. CDR3 loop: CASSNPRGRLTYEQYF. As DNA, the CDR3 is TGTGCCAGCAGCAACCCCAGGGGGAGGCTAACCTACGAGCAGTACTTC.

The chain couples TRBV29-1 to TRBJ2-7; D is ambiguous. Trimming took off 7 bases at V and 0 bases at J, with 16 bases between the two ends. This CDR3 contains 14 residues. Germline CDR1 reads SQVTM; CDR2 reads ANQGSEA. The CDR3 coding sequence is TGCAGCGCTGTACCGGATCACTACTCCTACGAGCAGTACTTC. Translating gives CSAVPDHYSYEQYF.

The CDR3 DNA is TGTGCCAGCAGTTTAGGGCGCGGGACTGAGTTTATTCAGTACTTC. This gives the protein CASSLGRGTEFIQYF. The V gene is TRBV27, the J gene TRBJ2-4; D is possibly TRBD2 (6 bases). Germline V gene sequence: CDR1 MNHEY, CDR2 SMNVEV (reference sequence). V was trimmed by 2 bases and J by 10 bases, leaving 18 bases between them. CDR3 length equals 15 residues.

The DNA for the CDR3 is TGCAGCGTTCCGGAACGGGGGGACGGGGCTTTCTTT. It translates to CSVPERGDGAFF. The V call is TRBV29-1, the J call TRBJ1-1; D is perhaps TRBD1 (5 bases). The germline V gene encodes CDR1 SQVTM and CDR2 ANQGSEA. V was pared by 5 bases and J by 11 bases, with 18 bases between. The CDR3 runs to 12 residues.

This chain links TRBV7-3 with TRBJ2-4; possible D gene TRBD2, 5 bases. Trimming left V 5 bases short and J 7 bases short, with 27 bases between. This CDR3 contains 18 residues. CDR1 and CDR2 from the germline V gene are SGHTA and FQGTGA. The CDR3 protein is CASSPGPKAPRSGNIQYF. The CDR3 nucleotides are TGTGCCAGCAGCCCGGGCCCCAAGGCCCCACGATCGGGGAACATTCAGTACTTC.

The CDR3: CASSLPGFFGHEQYF. CDR3 in DNA: TGTGCCAGCAGCTTGCCCGGGTTTTTTGGGCACGAGCAGTACTTC. The rearrangement uses TRBV5-8 and TRBJ2-7; D remains unclear. The germline CDR1 and CDR2 sequences are SGHTS and YDEGEE. V lost 1 base and J 5 bases, leaving 16 bases between the germline ends. The CDR3 sequence is 15 residues long.

This clone was recorded once. CDR3 loop: CASSSTAPITDTQYF. The CDR3 region has the DNA TGCGCCAGCAGCTCAACTGCCCCAATCACAGATACGCAGTATTTT. The V gene is TRBV5-1, the J gene TRBJ2-3; D not certain. The CDR3 has 15 amino acids. Trimming shortened V by 3 bases and J by 2 bases, and 13 bases separated the two germline ends. CDR1 and CDR2 (germline): SGHRS, YFSETQ.

This chain connects TRBV14 to TRBJ2-7; D not certain. Germline loops: CDR1 SGHDN, CDR2 FVKESK. CDR3 length: 13 amino acids. Deletions cut 2 bases from V and 5 bases from J, with 10 bases between. Here the CDR3 reads CASSQQNFDEQYF. The CDR3 DNA follows: TGTGCCAGCAGCCAACAGAATTTCGACGAGCAGTACTTC.

Comment on this clone: The same CDR3 is also encoded by other DNA sequences in this sample. The rearrangement links TRBV27 to TRBJ2-7, with 11 bases aligning to TRBD2. There are 15 residues in the CDR3. CDR1 is MNHEY and CDR2 is SMNVEV in the germline V gene (reference sequence). J lost 2 bases, V lost 5 bases, and 5 bases had no gene match. This CDR3 is CASSQLAGGPYEQYF. CDR3 coding DNA: TGTGCCAGCAGTCAGCTAGCGGGGGGACCCTACGAGCAGTACTTC.

The J gene is TRBJ2-3, the V gene TRBV9; 7 bases map to TRBD2. The junction had 8 bases not matched to a gene; V was cut back by 2 bases and J by 2 bases. The CDR3 length is 16 residues. The germline V gene encodes CDR1 SGDLS and CDR2 YYNGEE. The DNA for the CDR3 is TGTGCCAGCAGCGTTCTTGTGGGAGGGCCCACAGATACGCAGTATTTT. Protein: CASSVLVGGPTDTQYF.

The V gene is TRBV5-4, the J gene TRBJ2-1, with 7 bases that match TRBD2. J gave up 7 bases and V 8 bases, and 9 bases lay outside the gene matches. The germline V gene encodes CDR1 SGHNT and CDR2 YYREEE (reference sequence). This CDR3 has 13 amino acids. CDR3 nucleotides: TGTGCCAGTACCGGGGGGAGGTCTAATGAGCAGTTCTTC. This codes for CASTGGRSNEQFF.

The chain recombines TRBV13 with TRBJ1-3, with unresolved D. V was pared by 4 bases and J by 0 bases, with 10 bases between. Germline CDR1 and CDR2: PRHDT and FYEKMQ (reference sequence). This CDR3 is 15 amino acids long. The CDR3 DNA reads TGTGCCAGCAGCTCGACACCCAGCTCTGGAAACACCATATATTTT. Its translation: CASSSTPSSGNTIYF.

Details on this clone: Distinct nucleotide sequences in the sample also encode this CDR3. The J gene is TRBJ1-1, the V gene TRBV28; D is unresolved. Germline-derived CDR1 and CDR2 are MDHEN and SYDVKM. The CDR3 is 14 residues long. Trimming took 3 bases from V and 2 from J, leaving 10 bases between them. The chain's CDR3 is CASSFRAANTEAFF. In DNA, the CDR3 is TGTGCCAGCAGTTTTCGGGCAGCAAACACTGAAGCTTTCTTT.

This chain joins TRBV28 and TRBJ1-2; D unresolved. The V gene lost 3 bases and the J gene lost 8 bases, with 10 bases spanning the gap. Germline-derived CDR1 and CDR2 are MDHEN and SYDVKM. The length of the CDR3 is 12 residues. The CDR3 reads CASSFPARGYTF. DNA of the CDR3: TGTGCCAGCAGTTTCCCCGCCAGAGGCTACACCTTC.

The chain employs TRBV4-1 and TRBJ2-7; 11 bases align to TRBD2. The length of the CDR3 is 13 residues. V dropped 3 bases and J dropped 7; count of bases not matched to a gene: 2. Germline values: CDR1 MGHRA, CDR2 YSYEKL. This CDR3 reads CASSHIAGGEQYF. As DNA, the CDR3 is TGCGCCAGCAGCCACATAGCGGGGGGGGAGCAGTACTTC.

The chain carries TRBV4-1 and TRBJ1-1; 7 positions match TRBD1. Germline CDR1 and CDR2: MGHRA and YSYEKL. The V gene end was trimmed by 3 bases and the J gene end by 8 bases; junction bases not matched to a gene: 9. The CDR3 is made up of 14 amino acids. CDR3 coding DNA: TGCGCCAGCAGCCATGAATCCACAGGGGCAGAAGCTTTCTTT. Its protein product is CASSHESTGAEAFF.

The V call is TRBV27, the J call TRBJ2-7, with D possibly being TRBD2 (6 bases). With 4 bases removed from V and 6 bases from J, the gap between germline ends came to 13 bases. The CDR3 runs to 13 residues. The germline CDR1 and CDR2 sequences are MNHEY and SMNVEV (reference sequence). The CDR3 nucleotides read TGTGCCAGCAGTTACACCGGGAGTGGCGAGCAGTACTTC. As protein: CASSYTGSGEQYF.

The chain is built from TRBV11-2 and TRBJ2-5; 11 bases fit TRBD2. From germline, CDR1 is SGHAT and CDR2 FQNNGV. The V segment lost 5 bases and the J segment 5 bases; nucleotides outside the gene matches: 7. This CDR3 spans 15 amino acids. The CDR3 protein is CASSAGLAGGETQYF. CDR3 DNA sequence: TGTGCCAGCAGCGCAGGACTAGCGGGCGGGGAGACCCAGTACTTC. The full variable domain, completed using reference TRBV11-2 and TRBJ2-5, is EAGVAQSPRYKIIEKRQSVAFWCNPISGHATLYWYQQILGQGPKLLIQFQNNGVVDDSQLPKDRFSAERLKGVDSTLKIQPAKLEDSAVYLCASSAGLAGGETQYFGPGTRLLVL.

V and J are TRBV9 and TRBJ1-2; the D gene is possibly TRBD1 (5 bases). Trimming cost V 4 bases and J 4 bases, with 17 bases left between them. The CDR3 sequence is 15 residues long. Germline values: CDR1 SGDLS, CDR2 YYNGEE. CDR3 sequence (DNA): TGTGCCAGCAGCCCCCGGCCCACGGGGGGCTATGGCTACACCTTC. Its translation: CASSPRPTGGYGYTF.

Comment on this clone: The same CDR3 also results from other DNA sequences found in this sample. The rearrangement uses TRBV9 and TRBJ2-7, with 10 positions matching TRBD2. Germline trimming cut 3 bases from V and 2 bases from J; bases unmatched to any gene: 5. Germline V gene data show CDR1 as SGDLS and CDR2 as YYNGEE. The CDR3 contains 15 residues. CDR3 loop: CASSAGTSVTYEQYF. The CDR3, as DNA: TGTGCCAGCAGCGCCGGGACTAGCGTCACCTACGAGCAGTACTTC.

This chain joins TRBV7-9 and TRBJ2-7, with 9 bases identical to TRBD1. The CDR3 runs 15 residues. J was trimmed by 2 bases and V by 4 bases; bases with no gene match: 6. Germline CDR1 is SEHNR and CDR2 is FQNEAQ (reference sequence). The DNA for the CDR3 is TGTGCCAGCAGCTACGGGACAGGGAGTGCCTACGAGCAGTACTTC. Translated: CASSYGTGSAYEQYF.

The chain has TRBV7-9 and TRBJ2-1; no clear D gene. CDR3 size: 14 residues. In germline, CDR1 is SEHNR, CDR2 FQNEAQ (reference sequence). Trimming took 1 base from V and 7 from J, leaving 11 bases between them. The CDR3 loop is CASSLVSYRNEQFF. The CDR3 nucleotides read TGTGCCAGCAGCTTAGTAAGTTACCGGAATGAGCAGTTCTTC.

V and J are TRBV5-1 and TRBJ2-4, with D perhaps matching TRBD2 (5 bases). This CDR3 region has 15 residues. Trimming stripped 4 bases from V and 8 bases from J, with 19 bases between. Looked up from germline, CDR1 is SGHRS and CDR2 is YFSETQ. The CDR3: CASSVRGNPLDIQYF. In nucleotides, the CDR3 is TGCGCCAGCAGCGTTCGGGGTAATCCCCTGGACATTCAGTACTTC.

The V gene is TRBV5-6, the J gene TRBJ2-7; TRBD1 might be the D (5 bases). Trimming stripped 6 bases from V and 3 bases from J, with 22 bases between. Germline V gene data show CDR1 as SGHDT and CDR2 as YYEEEE. The CDR3 is 16 residues long. The CDR3 coding sequence is TGTGCCAGCACCAACGTTCCTTGGGGCCCAGGCTACGAGCAGTACTTC. Translating gives CASTNVPWGPGYEQYF.

The chain couples TRBV5-5 to TRBJ2-1; 13 bases match TRBD2. CDR3 size: 16 residues. Germline V gene lookup returns CDR1 SGHKS and CDR2 YYEKEE (reference sequence). V was clipped by 4 bases and J by 7 bases; unmatched bases: 8. Here the CDR3 DNA reads TGTGCCAGCAGCAAACAAACGGGACTAGCGGGAAATGAGCAGTTCTTC. Protein sequence: CASSKQTGLAGNEQFF. The full variable domain, with the rest looked up from reference TRBV5-5 and TRBJ2-1, is DAGVTQSPTHLIKTRGQQVTLRCSPISGHKSVSWYQQVLGQGPQFIFQYYEKEERGRGNFPDRFSARQFPNYSSELNVNALLLGDSALYLCASSKQTGLAGNEQFFGPGTRLTVL.

V usage is TRBV5-6 and J usage is TRBJ2-5; D is unresolved. Germline-derived CDR1 and CDR2 are SGHDT and YYEEEE. The V and J ends lost 2 bases and 4 bases respectively, with 18 bases between them. There are 16 residues in the CDR3. For the CDR3, the DNA is TGTGCCAGCAGCTTCTGGGGATCCCTCACGTCAGAGACCCAGTACTTC. This encodes CASSFWGSLTSETQYF. Variable domain in full (rest from reference TRBV5-6 and TRBJ2-5): DAGVTQSPTHLIKTRGQQVTLRCSPKSGHDTVSWYQQALGQGPQFIFQYYEEEERQRGNFPDRFSGHQFPNYSSELNVNALLLGDSALYLCASSFWGSLTSETQYFGPGTRLLVL.

This clone came up once. The chain's CDR3 is CASGPGAGAYNEQFF. The DNA of the CDR3 is TGTGCTAGTGGTCCGGGGGCAGGGGCCTACAATGAGCAGTTCTTC. V and J are TRBV12-5 and TRBJ2-1; D is possibly TRBD1 or TRBD2 (6 bases each). The germline V gene has CDR1 LGHNT and CDR2 FRNRAP. Trimming left V 5 bases short and J 2 bases short, with 13 bases between. This CDR3 is 15 amino acids long.